The clone carrying this TCR beta chain was counted a single time. Its specificity is unknown. This sample was taken from a study of T-cell memory formation after mild COVID-19. Study-wide findings and caveats: Shrinking CD4+ clones resided mostly in CM and EM, and CD8+ ones in EMRA. Researchers found some responding clones in pre-infection memory, a sign that cross-reactive memory joined.

TCRdb re-analysed the 5' RACE reads in MiXCR, keeping a single row per CDR3 protein. Among roughly 110,000 distinct CDR3 sequences, 20% to 25% were seen once, and the ten largest hold 40% to 50%. The length of the CDR3 is 15 residues. Deletions cut 6 bases from V and 7 bases from J, with 16 bases between. Looked up from germline, CDR1 is MNHEY and CDR2 is SMNVEV (reference sequence). This sequence was found in a man younger than 35 who had mild COVID-19 (a few samples of this study predate the infection). Cell type and time point are not known. Material for sequencing was PBMCs or a T cell subset sorted from them (not recorded which). The V and J genes are TRBV27 and TRBJ1-6, with TRBD1 as a possible D gene (5 bases). CDR3 sequence: CASRATVLNNSPLHF. CDR3 in DNA: TGTGCCAGCAGAGCGACAGTTCTCAACAATTCACCCCTCCACTTT.